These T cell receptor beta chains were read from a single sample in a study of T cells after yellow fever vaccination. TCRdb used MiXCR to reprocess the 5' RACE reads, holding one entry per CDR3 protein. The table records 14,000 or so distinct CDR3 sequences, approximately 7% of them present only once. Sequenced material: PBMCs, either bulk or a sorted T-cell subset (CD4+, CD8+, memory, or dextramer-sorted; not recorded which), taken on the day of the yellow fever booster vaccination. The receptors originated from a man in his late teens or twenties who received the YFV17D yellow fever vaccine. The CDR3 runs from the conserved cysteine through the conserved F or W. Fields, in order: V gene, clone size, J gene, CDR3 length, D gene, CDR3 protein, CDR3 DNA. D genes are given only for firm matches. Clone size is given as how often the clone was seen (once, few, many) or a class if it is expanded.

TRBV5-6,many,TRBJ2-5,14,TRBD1,CASSSGQGLGTQYF,TGTGCCAGCAGCTCGGGACAGGGGTTGGGGACCCAGTACTTC
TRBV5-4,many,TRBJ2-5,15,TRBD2,CASSEAGGLSETQYF,TGTGCCAGCAGCGAGGCGGGGGGGTTGTCCGAGACCCAGTACTTC
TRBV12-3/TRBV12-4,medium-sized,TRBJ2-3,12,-,CASSPSTDTQYF,TGTGCCAGCAGTCCCAGCACAGATACGCAGTATTTT
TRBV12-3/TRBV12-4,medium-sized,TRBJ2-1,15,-,CASSLVWGAFNEQFF,TGTGCCAGCAGTTTAGTTTGGGGAGCCTTCAATGAGCAGTTCTTC
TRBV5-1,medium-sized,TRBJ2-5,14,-,CASSLVASRETQYF,TGCGCCAGCAGCTTGGTGGCGTCGAGGGAGACCCAGTACTTC
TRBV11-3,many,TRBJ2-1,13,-,CASSFIPEGEQFF,TGTGCCAGCAGCTTTATCCCCGAAGGTGAGCAGTTCTTC
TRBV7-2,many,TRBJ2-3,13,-,CASSPKGTDTQYF,TGTGCCAGCAGCCCAAAGGGCACAGATACGCAGTATTTT
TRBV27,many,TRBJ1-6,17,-,CASRTAAAGSYNSPLHF,TGTGCCAGCAGGACAGCTGCAGCCGGCTCCTATAATTCACCCCTCCACTTT
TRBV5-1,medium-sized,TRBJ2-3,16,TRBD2,CASSLVGTSGSDTQYF,TGCGCCAGCAGCTTGGTCGGGACTAGCGGTTCAGATACGCAGTATTTT
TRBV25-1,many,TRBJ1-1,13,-,CASSAGRYTEAFF,TGTGCCAGCAGTGCTGGCAGGTACACTGAAGCTTTCTTT
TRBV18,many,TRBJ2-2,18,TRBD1,CASSPTPGQGKGTGELFF,TGTGCCAGCTCACCAACCCCGGGACAGGGAAAAGGAACCGGGGAGCTGTTTTTT
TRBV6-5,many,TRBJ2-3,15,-,CASRLGVTSTDTQYF,TGTGCCAGCCGACTAGGGGTGACTAGCACAGATACGCAGTATTTT
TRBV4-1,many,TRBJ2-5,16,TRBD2,CASSPGLAGGMETQYF,TGCGCCAGCAGCCCAGGACTAGCGGGGGGGATGGAGACCCAGTACTTC
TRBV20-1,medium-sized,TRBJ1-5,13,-,CSAFGQSNQPQHF,TGCAGTGCTTTCGGACAGTCCAATCAGCCCCAGCATTTT
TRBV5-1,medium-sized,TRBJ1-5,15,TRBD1,CASSPGQGGNQPQHF,TGCGCCAGCAGCCCTGGACAGGGCGGCAATCAGCCCCAGCATTTT
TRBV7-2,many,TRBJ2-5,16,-,CASSQEPRGGRKTQYF,TGTGCCAGCAGCCAAGAGCCCAGGGGTGGGAGAAAGACCCAGTACTTC
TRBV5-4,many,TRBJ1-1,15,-,CASSRGQELNTEAFF,TGTGCCAGCAGCCGGGGCCAGGAGTTGAACACTGAAGCTTTCTTT
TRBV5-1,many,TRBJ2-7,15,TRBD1,CASSSQGASVDEQYF,TGCGCCAGCAGCAGCCAGGGGGCTAGCGTCGACGAGCAGTACTTC